These 3 T cell receptor beta chains were all obtained from the same sample, sequenced in a study of control samples from healthy donors and cancer patients. Produced via immunoSEQ multiplex PCR; TCRdb's table is partial and in-frame only. The sample carries some 220,000 clones, about 95% recorded once. Sequencing used blood. The receptors here all came from a man in his fifties or sixties in good health.

The rearrangement joins TRBV11-3 to TRBJ2-2; D unresolved. The CDR3 consists of 15 residues. The germline V and J ends were trimmed by 5 bases and 0 bases, with 10 bases remaining between them. Germline V gene data show CDR1 as SGHNT and CDR2 as YENEEA. The CDR3 reads CASSPTVPNTGELFF. Written as DNA, the CDR3 is TGTGCCAGCAGCCCGACGGTCCCGAACACCGGGGAGCTGTTTTTT.

The chain is built from TRBV19 and TRBJ2-5, with 8 bases lining up with TRBD2. Germline CDR1 and CDR2: LNHDA and SQIVND (reference sequence). The CDR3 extends over 18 amino acids. The junction had 14 bases not matched to a gene; V was cut back by 5 bases and J by 0 bases. CDR3 residues: CASSSGLAGGLNQETQYF. CDR3 sequence (DNA): TGTGCCAGTAGTTCAGGCCTCGCGGGGGGATTAAACCAAGAGACCCAGTACTTC. Filled out from reference TRBV19 and TRBJ2-5, the complete variable domain reads DGGITQSPKYLFRKEGQNVTLSCEQNLNHDAMYWYRQDPGQGLRLIYYSQIVNDFQKGDIAEGYSVSREKKESFPLTVTSAQKNPTAFYLCASSSGLAGGLNQETQYFGPGTRLLVL.

The chain is built from TRBV6-2 or TRBV6-3 and TRBJ2-1, with 10 bases matching TRBD2. Germline-derived CDR1 and CDR2 are MNHEY and SVGEGT. This CDR3 comprises 16 residues. After removal of 5 bases from V and 4 bases from J, the junction contained 8 bases not matched to a gene. The CDR3 is CASSPSSGGYYNEQFF. The CDR3 DNA reads TGTGCCAGCAGTCCCTCTAGCGGGGGATATTACAATGAGCAGTTCTTC.